This is a list of T cell receptor beta chains from one sample in a study of blood T cells in healthy people across ages. TCRdb analysed the 5' RACE reads with MiXCR anew, one entry per CDR3 protein. The table lists 1.5 million to 2 million distinct CDR3 sequences, about two fifths of them singletons. The sequencing input was blood. All receptors derive from a human donor in good health. Each CDR3 is given with its conserved first and last residue. Each record gives: V gene, J gene, clone size, D gene, CDR3 DNA, CDR3 protein. D genes are given only for firm matches. The listing skips clone size in some rows; elsewhere it reads once, few, many or a size class.

TRBV12-3/TRBV12-4	TRBJ2-4	NA	TRBD1	TGTGCCAGCAGAGGACAGGGGAGTGGGGGTGAGCAGTACTTC	CASRGQGSGGEQYF
TRBV6-1	TRBJ1-1	NA	NA	TGTGCCAGCAGTCTTCCAAGGGGGGGCTCCATGAACACTGAAGCTTTCTTT	CASSLPRGGSMNTEAFF
TRBV4-3	TRBJ1-2	NA	NA	TGCGCCAGCAGCCAAGGGGGCCCGGAGCTCCTCTATGGCTACACCTTC	CASSQGGPELLYGYTF
TRBV3-1	TRBJ1-5	NA	NA	TGTGCCAGCAGCCAAGATAAAAGCCTCAGGGCCCAGCATTTT	CASSQDKSLRAQHF
TRBV27	TRBJ1-5	NA	NA	TGTGCCAGCAGTTTATCGGGTTACAATCAGCCCCAGCATTTT	CASSLSGYNQPQHF
TRBV27	TRBJ2-4	few	TRBD2	TGTGCCAGCAGTGTTAGCGGGGGGAACATTCAGTACTTC	CASSVSGGNIQYF
TRBV20-1	TRBJ2-1	NA	NA	TGCAGTGCCAAAGATAGGGCGACAGCCAGTTTTCGGGAGCAGTTCTTC	CSAKDRATASFREQFF
TRBV24-1	TRBJ2-1	few	NA	TGTGCCACCAGTGATTTGCGGGGGGCCGGATACAATGAGCAGTTCTTC	CATSDLRGAGYNEQFF
TRBV24-1	TRBJ1-1	NA	NA	TGTGCCACCAGTGATTCAAGGTTAGGGAACACTGAAGCTTTCTTT	CATSDSRLGNTEAFF
TRBV6-5	TRBJ1-4	few	NA	TGTGCCAGCAGTTTATTACAGGGAATAGGCCAAAAACTGTTTTTT	CASSLLQGIGQKLFF
TRBV11-1	TRBJ2-4	NA	TRBD1	TGTGCCAGCAGCGTGCCGGGACAGGGGTCTTCCAAAAACATTCAGTACTTC	CASSVPGQGSSKNIQYF
TRBV16	TRBJ2-7	NA	TRBD1	TGTGCCAGCAGCCAATGGACAGGGAAGTCCTACGAGCAGTACTTC	CASSQWTGKSYEQYF
TRBV6-1	TRBJ1-2	few	NA	TGTGCCAGCAGTGAAGACATGACGGTCTATGGCTACACCTTC	CASSEDMTVYGYTF
TRBV18	TRBJ2-5	few	NA	TGTGCCAGCTCACGGACAGGAGGGTACCAAGAGACCCAGTACTTC	CASSRTGGYQETQYF
TRBV7-2	TRBJ2-1	NA	TRBD2	TGTGCCAGCAGCTTCCGTCTAGCGGGGATTGAGCAGTTCTTC	CASSFRLAGIEQFF
TRBV7-3	TRBJ2-7	once	NA	TGTGCCAGCACCCCTCGGTGGGGGGGCGGGAGCTCCTACGAGCAGTACTTC	CASTPRWGGGSSYEQYF
TRBV20-1	TRBJ1-1	NA	NA	TGCAGTGCTAGTATGACAGTGGGAACTGAAGCTTTCTTT	CSASMTVGTEAFF
TRBV20-1	TRBJ1-5	NA	NA	TGCAGTGCCAGTCCGGGACTTAGGACTTTCTATAGCAATCAGCCCCAGCATTTT	CSASPGLRTFYSNQPQHF
TRBV6-6	TRBJ1-1	once	NA	TGTGCCAGCACAGAAAGGGAGAACACTGAAGCTTTCTTT	CASTERENTEAFF
TRBV10-3	TRBJ2-7	few	NA	TGTGCCATCAGAGGTTCTATATCCTACGAGCAGTACTTC	CAIRGSISYEQYF
TRBV29-1	TRBJ2-3	few	NA	TGCAGCGTTGATGGGGGTAGCTACACAGATACGCAGTATTTT	CSVDGGSYTDTQYF
TRBV15	TRBJ2-7	NA	TRBD1	TGTGCCACCAGCAGAGATCGGGACAGGGTCTACGAGCAGTACTTC	CATSRDRDRVYEQYF
TRBV7-9	TRBJ2-4	NA	TRBD2	TGTGCCAGCAGCTTAGGACTAGCGGGACGTCAAGAGACCAAGTACTTC	CASSLGLAGRQETKYF
TRBV7-6	TRBJ2-1	NA	NA	TGTGCCAGCAGCTTAGGGGGGGGCGGGACCGTCACTTACAATGAGCAGTTCTTC	CASSLGGGGTVTYNEQFF
TRBV5-1	TRBJ2-7	NA	TRBD1	TGCGCCAGCCGCTTGATAACCGGGACAGGGGACTACGAGCAGTACTTC	CASRLITGTGDYEQYF
TRBV29-1	TRBJ2-7	once	TRBD1	TGCAGCGTGTACGGGACAGGGAACTCCTACGAGCAGTACTTC	CSVYGTGNSYEQYF
TRBV4-1	TRBJ2-7	NA	TRBD1	TGCGCCAGCAGCCAAGTTCGGGACAGGGGACCGGGGGAGCAGTACTTC	CASSQVRDRGPGEQYF
TRBV20-1	TRBJ1-2	NA	NA	TGCAGTGCCAGGGCCCCCGGAACGAGGGGCGCAAACTATGGCTACACCTTC	CSARAPGTRGANYGYTF
TRBV6-1	TRBJ2-3	few	TRBD2	TGTGCCAGCACTTGGGACGGACTAGCCACAGATACGCAGTATTTT	CASTWDGLATDTQYF
TRBV4-1	TRBJ2-3	NA	NA	TGCGCCAGCAGCCAAGGGCATGCAGGGACAGATACGCAGTATTTT	CASSQGHAGTDTQYF
TRBV20-1	TRBJ2-3	NA	TRBD2	TGCAGTGCTAGAGAAGGAGCGGGGGACACAGATACGCAGTATTTT	CSAREGAGDTDTQYF
TRBV29-1	TRBJ2-7	many	TRBD1	TGCAGCTTTACCCGGCGAGACAGGGCCTACGAGCAGTACTTC	CSFTRRDRAYEQYF
TRBV20-1	TRBJ2-1	NA	NA	TGCAGTCCCTTAGCCAATGAGCAGTTCTTC	CSPLANEQFF
TRBV7-2	TRBJ2-1	few	TRBD1	TGTGCCAGCAGCTTTGGGACAGGGGATCGGAATGAGCAGTTCTTC	CASSFGTGDRNEQFF
TRBV7-3	TRBJ2-1	once	TRBD2	TGTGCCAGCAGCATCACTAGCGGGGTAGATGAGCAGTTCTTC	CASSITSGVDEQFF
TRBV20-1	TRBJ1-5	NA	NA	TGCAGTGCTAGAGCCACCTGGAGAGACAATCAGCCCCAGCATTTT	CSARATWRDNQPQHF
TRBV13	TRBJ2-7	few	TRBD1	TGTGCCAGCAGCTCAGGGGGCGTCTTGTCTAGGTCCTACGAGCAGTACTTC	CASSSGGVLSRSYEQYF
TRBV2	TRBJ1-2	NA	TRBD1	TGTGCCAGCAAGACAGGGAGGGACTATGGCTACACCTTC	CASKTGRDYGYTF
TRBV3-1	TRBJ2-1	few	NA	TGTGCCAGCAGCCAACCTAGCTCCACCTACAATGAGCAGTTCTTC	CASSQPSSTYNEQFF
TRBV2	TRBJ1-2	NA	NA	TGTGCCAGCAGCGACCTTAGGGCAGGGATTGGCTACACCTTC	CASSDLRAGIGYTF